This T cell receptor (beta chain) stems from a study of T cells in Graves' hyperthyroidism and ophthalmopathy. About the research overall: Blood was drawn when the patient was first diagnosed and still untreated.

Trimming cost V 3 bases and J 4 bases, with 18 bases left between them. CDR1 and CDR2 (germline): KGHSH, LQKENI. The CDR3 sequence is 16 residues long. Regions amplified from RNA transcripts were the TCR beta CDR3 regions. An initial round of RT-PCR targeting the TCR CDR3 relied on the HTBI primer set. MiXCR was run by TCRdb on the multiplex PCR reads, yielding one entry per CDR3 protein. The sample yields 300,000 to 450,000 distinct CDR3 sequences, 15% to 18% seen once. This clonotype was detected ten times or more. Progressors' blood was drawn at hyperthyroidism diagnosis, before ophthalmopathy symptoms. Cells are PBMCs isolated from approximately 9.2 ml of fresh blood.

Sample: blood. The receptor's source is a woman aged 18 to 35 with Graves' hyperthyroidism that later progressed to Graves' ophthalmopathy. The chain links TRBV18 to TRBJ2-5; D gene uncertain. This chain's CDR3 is CASSPGRSRARETQYF. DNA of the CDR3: TGTGCCAGCTCACCGGGCCGGAGTCGAGCTCGAGAGACCCAGTACTTC. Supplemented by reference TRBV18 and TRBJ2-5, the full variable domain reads NAGVMQNPRHLVRRRGQEARLRCSPMKGHSHVYWYRQLPEEGLKFMVYLQKENIIDESGMPKERFSAEFPKEGPSILRIQQVVRGDSAAYFCASSPGRSRARETQYFGPGTRLLVL.